This T cell receptor beta chain was documented in a study of immune heterogeneity within non-small cell lung tumors. Germline loops: CDR1 LGHNA, CDR2 YSLEER. The V gene end was trimmed by 5 bases and the J gene end by 9 bases; junction bases not matched to a gene: 13. This CDR3 is 15 amino acids long. Study-level points and caveats: Local tumor mutational burden showed a correlation with local T-cell clonality that was moderate but significant (R approximately 0.31). Identical dominant CDR3 beta clonotypes showed recurrence across tumor sites within a patient, and site-unique high-frequency clones were also present.

Regarding this clonotype: Its antigen is as yet unknown.

Bulk tumor gDNA, roughly 600 ng per sample, served as the TCR template. Every primary tumor yielded several biopsies, spaced far apart, that were taken during surgery. The study cohort was described as untreated, and its members had newly diagnosed non-small cell lung cancer. They went on to have curative surgery. It was a multiplex PCR that amplified TCR beta CDR3, with 32 V and 13 J primers. TCRdb analysed the multiplex PCR reads with MiXCR anew, one entry per CDR3 protein. The sample includes 20,000 to 25,000 distinct CDR3 sequences, 25% to 30% of them seen just once. V is TRBV4-3 and J is TRBJ2-1; TRBD2 aligns across 7 bases. The TCR comes from a man aged 35 to 55 with non-small cell lung cancer. Specimen: lung tumor tissue. CDR3 in DNA: TGCGCCAGCAGCGAAAGGACTAGTCCGGTGGGTGAGCAGTTCTTC. Translated: CASSERTSPVGEQFF.